This TCR beta chain was identified in a study of T cells in localized non-small cell lung cancer. The study's findings and limits: Tumor trailed uninvolved adjacent lung in T cell clonality, which peaked there.

Note on this clone: The antigen is not known.

Here immunoSEQ multiplex PCR was the method, and the copy in TCRdb shows in-frame clones only, minus some. Here the sample spans tens of thousands of clones, about 87% being singletons. The CDR3 runs 16 residues. V lost 4 bases, J lost 5 bases, and 8 bases stayed unmatched. Germline V gene data show CDR1 as SGHDN and CDR2 as FVKESK. The source was peripheral blood, collected before any cancer treatment. This sequence joins TRBV14 and TRBJ2-1; 10 bases agree with TRBD1. This sequence originates from an older male donor with stage I squamous cell lung carcinoma. The CDR3, as DNA: TGTGCCAGCAGCCCGAACTTGGGGACAGGGGACAATGAGCAGTTCTTC. Amino acids: CASSPNLGTGDNEQFF. The full variable domain, completed using reference TRBV14 and TRBJ2-1, is EAGVTQFPSHSVIEKGQTVTLRCDPISGHDNLYWYRRVMGKEIKFLLHFVKESKQDESGMPNNRFLAERTGGTYSTLKVQPAELEDSGVYFCASSPNLGTGDNEQFFGPGTRLTVL.